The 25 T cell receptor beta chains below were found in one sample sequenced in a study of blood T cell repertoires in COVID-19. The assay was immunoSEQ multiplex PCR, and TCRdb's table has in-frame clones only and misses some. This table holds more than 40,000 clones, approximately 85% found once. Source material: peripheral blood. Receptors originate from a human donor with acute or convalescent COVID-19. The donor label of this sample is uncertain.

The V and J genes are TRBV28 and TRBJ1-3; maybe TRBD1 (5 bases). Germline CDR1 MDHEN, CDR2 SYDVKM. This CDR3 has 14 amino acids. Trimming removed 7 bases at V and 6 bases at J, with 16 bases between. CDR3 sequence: CASTAQTDLNTIYF. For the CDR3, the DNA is TGTGCCAGCACCGCCCAGACAGATCTAAACACCATATATTTT.

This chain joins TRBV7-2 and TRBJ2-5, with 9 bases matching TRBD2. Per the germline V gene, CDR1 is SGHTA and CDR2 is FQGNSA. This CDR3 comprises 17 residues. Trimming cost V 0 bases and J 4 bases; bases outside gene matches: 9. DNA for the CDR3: TGTGCCAGCAGCTTAGCGCTTCGTGGCGGGGGGGCAGAGACCCAGTACTTC. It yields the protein CASSLALRGGGAETQYF. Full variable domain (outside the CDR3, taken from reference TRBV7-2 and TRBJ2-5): GAGVSQSPSNKVTEKGKDVELRCDPISGHTALYWYRQSLGQGLEFLIYFQGNSAPDKSGLPSDRFSAERTGGSVSTLTIQRTQQEDSAVYLCASSLALRGGGAETQYFGPGTRLLVL.

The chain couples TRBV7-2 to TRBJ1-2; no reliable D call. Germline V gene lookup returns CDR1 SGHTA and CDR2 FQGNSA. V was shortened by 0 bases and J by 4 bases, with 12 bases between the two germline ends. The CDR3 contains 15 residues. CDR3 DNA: TGTGCCAGCAGCTTAGCCCCGGACTTTTCCTATGGCTACACCTTC. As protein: CASSLAPDFSYGYTF.

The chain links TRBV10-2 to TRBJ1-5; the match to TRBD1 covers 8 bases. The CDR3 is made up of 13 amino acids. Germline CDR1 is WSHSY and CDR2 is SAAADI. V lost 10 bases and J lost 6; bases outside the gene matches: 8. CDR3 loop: CATGQGAVQPQHF. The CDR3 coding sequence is TGCGCCACCGGTCAGGGGGCTGTTCAGCCCCAGCATTTT.

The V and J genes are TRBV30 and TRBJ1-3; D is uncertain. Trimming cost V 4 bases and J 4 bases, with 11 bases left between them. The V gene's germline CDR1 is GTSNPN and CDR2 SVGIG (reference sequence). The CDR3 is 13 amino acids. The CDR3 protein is CAWTLRGGNTIYF. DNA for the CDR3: TGTGCCTGGACGCTAAGAGGGGGAAACACCATATATTTT.

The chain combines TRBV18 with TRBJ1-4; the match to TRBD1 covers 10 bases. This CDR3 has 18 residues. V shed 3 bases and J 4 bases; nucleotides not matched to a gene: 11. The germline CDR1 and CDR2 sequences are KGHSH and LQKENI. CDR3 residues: CASSPPGQGGSVNEKLFF. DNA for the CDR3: TGTGCCAGCTCACCCCCCGGACAGGGGGGGTCGGTTAATGAAAAACTGTTTTTT.

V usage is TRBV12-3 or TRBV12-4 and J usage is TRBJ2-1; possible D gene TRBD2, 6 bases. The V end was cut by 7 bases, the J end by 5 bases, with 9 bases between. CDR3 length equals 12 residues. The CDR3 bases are TGTGCCAGCACGAGGGAGGACAATGAGCAGTTCTTC. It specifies CASTREDNEQFF.

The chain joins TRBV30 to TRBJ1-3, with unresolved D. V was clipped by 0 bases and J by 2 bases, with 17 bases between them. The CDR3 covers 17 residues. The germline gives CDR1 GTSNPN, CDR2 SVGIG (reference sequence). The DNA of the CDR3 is TGTGCCTGGAGTGTACTGGGGTCGGGAGTTGCTGGAAACACCATATATTTT. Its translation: CAWSVLGSGVAGNTIYF.

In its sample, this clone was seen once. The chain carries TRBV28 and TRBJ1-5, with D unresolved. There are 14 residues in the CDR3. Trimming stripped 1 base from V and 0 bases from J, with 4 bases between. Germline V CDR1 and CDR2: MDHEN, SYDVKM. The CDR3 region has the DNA TGTGCCAGCAGTTTATCGTATAGCAATCAGCCCCAGCATTTT. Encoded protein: CASSLSYSNQPQHF.

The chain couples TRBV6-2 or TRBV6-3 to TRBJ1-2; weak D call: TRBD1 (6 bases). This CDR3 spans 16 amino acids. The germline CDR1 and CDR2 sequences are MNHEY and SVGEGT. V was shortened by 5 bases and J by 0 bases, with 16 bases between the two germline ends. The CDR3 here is CASSRRGFPSNYGYTF. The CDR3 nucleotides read TGTGCCAGCAGTAGAAGGGGGTTCCCCTCTAACTATGGCTACACCTTC.

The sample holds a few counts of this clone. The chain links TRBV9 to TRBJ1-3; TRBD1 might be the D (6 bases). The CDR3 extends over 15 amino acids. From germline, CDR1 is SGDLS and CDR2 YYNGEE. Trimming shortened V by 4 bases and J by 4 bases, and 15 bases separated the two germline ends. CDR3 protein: CASSIQGQKGNTIYF. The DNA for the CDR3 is TGTGCCAGCAGCATCCAGGGGCAGAAGGGAAACACCATATATTTT. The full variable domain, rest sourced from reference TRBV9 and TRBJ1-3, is DSGVTQTPKHLITATGQRVTLRCSPRSGDLSVYWYQQSLDQGLQFLIQYYNGEERAKGNILERFSAQQFPDLHSELNLSSLELGDSALYFCASSIQGQKGNTIYFGEGSWLTVV.

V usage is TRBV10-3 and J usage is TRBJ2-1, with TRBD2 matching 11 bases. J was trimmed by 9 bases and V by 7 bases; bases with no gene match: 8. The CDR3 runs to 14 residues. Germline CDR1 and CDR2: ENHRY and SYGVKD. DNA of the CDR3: TGTGCCATCAACCCAACTAGCGGGAGCGGTGAGCAGTTCTTC. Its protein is CAINPTSGSGEQFF.

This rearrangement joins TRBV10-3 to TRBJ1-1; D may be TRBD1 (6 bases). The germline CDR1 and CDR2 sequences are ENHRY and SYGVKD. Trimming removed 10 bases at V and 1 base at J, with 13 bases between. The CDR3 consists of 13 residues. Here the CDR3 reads CATGVQGNTEAFF. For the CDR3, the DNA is TGTGCCACCGGGGTACAGGGGAACACTGAAGCTTTCTTT.

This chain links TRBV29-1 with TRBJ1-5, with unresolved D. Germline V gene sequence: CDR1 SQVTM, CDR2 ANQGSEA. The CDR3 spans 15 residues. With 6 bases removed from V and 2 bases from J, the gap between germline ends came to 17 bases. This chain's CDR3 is CSVADGVLGNQPQHF. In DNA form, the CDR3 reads TGCAGCGTCGCTGACGGGGTTTTGGGCAATCAGCCCCAGCATTTT.

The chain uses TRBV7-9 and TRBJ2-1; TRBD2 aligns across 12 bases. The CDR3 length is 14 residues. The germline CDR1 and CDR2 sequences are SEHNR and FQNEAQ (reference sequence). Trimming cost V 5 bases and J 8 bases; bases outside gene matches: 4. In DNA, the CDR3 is TGTGCCAGCAGCCGACTAGCGGGAGTAGATGAGCAGTTCTTC. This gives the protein CASSRLAGVDEQFF.

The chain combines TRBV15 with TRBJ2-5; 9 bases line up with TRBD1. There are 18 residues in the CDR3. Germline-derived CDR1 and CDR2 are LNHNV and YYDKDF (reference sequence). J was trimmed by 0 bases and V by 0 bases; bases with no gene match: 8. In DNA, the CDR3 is TGTGCCACCAGCAGAGATCCCTGGACAGGGGTCAACCAAGAGACCCAGTACTTC. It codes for CATSRDPWTGVNQETQYF.

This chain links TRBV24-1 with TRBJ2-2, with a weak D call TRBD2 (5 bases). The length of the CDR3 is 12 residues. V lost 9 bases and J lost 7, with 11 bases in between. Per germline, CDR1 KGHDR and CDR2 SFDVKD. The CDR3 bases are TGTGCCACCGTCAGTGGGAGCGGGGAGCTGTTTTTT. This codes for CATVSGSGELFF.

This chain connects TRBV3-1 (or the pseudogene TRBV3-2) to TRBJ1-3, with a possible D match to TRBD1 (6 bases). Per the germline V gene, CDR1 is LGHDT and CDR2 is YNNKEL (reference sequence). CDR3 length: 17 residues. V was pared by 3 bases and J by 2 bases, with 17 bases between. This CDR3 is CASSHHPGGAPGNTIYF. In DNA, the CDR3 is TGTGCCAGCAGCCATCACCCTGGGGGCGCCCCTGGAAACACCATATATTTT.

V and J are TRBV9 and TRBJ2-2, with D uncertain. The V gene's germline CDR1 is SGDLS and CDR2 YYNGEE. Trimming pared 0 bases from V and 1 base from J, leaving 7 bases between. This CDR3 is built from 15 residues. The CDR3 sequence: CASSVDAGNTGELFF. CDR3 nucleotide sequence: TGTGCCAGCAGCGTAGACGCAGGGAACACCGGGGAGCTGTTTTTT. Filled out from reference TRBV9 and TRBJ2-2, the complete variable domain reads DSGVTQTPKHLITATGQRVTLRCSPRSGDLSVYWYQQSLDQGLQFLIQYYNGEERAKGNILERFSAQQFPDLHSELNLSSLELGDSALYFCASSVDAGNTGELFFGEGSRLTVL.

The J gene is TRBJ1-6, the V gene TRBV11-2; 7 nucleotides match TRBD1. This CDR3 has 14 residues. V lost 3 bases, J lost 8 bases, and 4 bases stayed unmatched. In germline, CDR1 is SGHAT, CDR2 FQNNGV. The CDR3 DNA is TGTGCCAGCAGCTTGGGGGACAGCTATTCACCCCTCCACTTT. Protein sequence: CASSLGDSYSPLHF.

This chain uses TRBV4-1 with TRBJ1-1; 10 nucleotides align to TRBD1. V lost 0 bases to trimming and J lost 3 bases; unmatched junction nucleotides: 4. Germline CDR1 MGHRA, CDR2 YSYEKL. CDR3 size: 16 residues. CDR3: CASSQDPTGGDTEAFF. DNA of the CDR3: TGCGCCAGCAGCCAAGACCCGACAGGGGGCGACACTGAAGCTTTCTTT.

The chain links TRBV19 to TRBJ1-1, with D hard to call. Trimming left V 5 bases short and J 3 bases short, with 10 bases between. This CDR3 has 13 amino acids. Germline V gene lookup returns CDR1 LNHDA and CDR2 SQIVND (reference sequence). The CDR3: CASSWGGDTEAFF. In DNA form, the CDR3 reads TGTGCCAGTAGTTGGGGAGGCGACACTGAAGCTTTCTTT.

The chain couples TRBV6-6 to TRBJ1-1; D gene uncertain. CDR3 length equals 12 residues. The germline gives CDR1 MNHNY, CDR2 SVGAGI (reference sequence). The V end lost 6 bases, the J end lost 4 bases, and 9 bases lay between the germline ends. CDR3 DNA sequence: TGTGCCAGCAGGTCGCGGGGCACTGAAGCTTTCTTT. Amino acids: CASRSRGTEAFF.

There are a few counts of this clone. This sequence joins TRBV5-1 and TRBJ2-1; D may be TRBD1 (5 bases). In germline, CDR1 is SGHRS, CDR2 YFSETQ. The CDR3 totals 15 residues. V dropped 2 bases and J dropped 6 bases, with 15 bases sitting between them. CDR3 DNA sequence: TGCGCCAGCAGCTTATCTGGGCCCCAGGGCAATGAGCAGTTCTTC. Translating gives CASSLSGPQGNEQFF.

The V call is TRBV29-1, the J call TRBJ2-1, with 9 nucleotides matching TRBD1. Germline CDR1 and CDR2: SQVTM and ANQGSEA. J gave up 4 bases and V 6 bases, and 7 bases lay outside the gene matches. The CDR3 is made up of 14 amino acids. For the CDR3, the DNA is TGCAGCGTCCTGGGACAGGGCATTTACAATGAGCAGTTCTTC. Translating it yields CSVLGQGIYNEQFF.